The clone carrying this T cell receptor (beta chain) was seen a single time. The antigen remains unidentified. This entry is derived from a study of vaccination and CD4 T cells after COVID-19. Study-wide findings and caveats: The great majority, 304 of 307 vaccine-specific clones, proved spike mono-reactive in convalescent patients. For SARS-CoV-2-reactive clonotypes, the median went from about 22 to 38, a nonsignificant increase.

The Oncomine TCR Beta short-read assay sequenced DNA from cultured CD4+ T cells. One entry per CDR3 protein results from TCRdb running MiXCR on the PCR reads. The sample has more than 10,000 distinct CDR3 sequences, roughly three fifths seen once. The treatment is: roughly 11-day PBMC culture with coronavirus spike peptide pools or control peptides (ViraFEST assay). Each of days 3 and 7 saw half the medium replaced by fresh IL-2 medium. Germline values: CDR1 MNHNS, CDR2 SASEGT. V was cut by 6 bases and J by 8 bases, with 10 bases left in between. CDR3 size: 11 residues. V and J are TRBV6-1 and TRBJ1-1, with D uncertain. This receptor was taken from a human donor with COVID-19. This specimen was cultured CD4+ T cells from blood, taken after SARS-CoV-2 vaccination. As DNA, the CDR3 is TGTGCCAGCAGCCTGGGTGGCGAAGCTTTCTTT. It encodes CASSLGGEAFF.